These 28 T cell receptor beta chains originate from one sample sequenced in a study of blood T cell repertoires in COVID-19. The data were produced by immunoSEQ multiplex PCR, yet TCRdb's version contains in-frame clones alone and is incomplete. The table has nearly 200,000 clones, 86% seen once. Specimen: peripheral blood. The receptors shown here come from a woman in her seventies with acute or convalescent COVID-19.

This clone showed up just once. The chain employs TRBV7-2 and TRBJ2-6; 10 bases map to TRBD1. CDR3 length equals 19 residues. CDR1 and CDR2 (germline): SGHTA, FQGNSA. J was trimmed by 2 bases and V by 1 base; bases with no gene match: 8. The CDR3 reads CASSLDGTGVPTGANVLTF. The CDR3 DNA is TGTGCCAGCAGCTTAGATGGGACAGGGGTTCCGACTGGGGCCAACGTCCTGACTTTC.

The chain has TRBV10-3 and TRBJ2-2; 7 nucleotides align to TRBD1. The germline V gene encodes CDR1 ENHRY and CDR2 SYGVKD. The J segment lost 6 bases and the V segment lost 6 bases, leaving 7 bases of the junction unmatched. The CDR3 has 14 residues. CDR3 in DNA: TGTGCCATCAGGCTCACAGGGGTTGCCGGGGAGCTGTTTTTT. This encodes CAIRLTGVAGELFF.

The rearrangement joins TRBV29-1 to TRBJ2-7, with 12 bases fitting TRBD2. From germline, CDR1 is SQVTM and CDR2 ANQGSEA. V shed 6 bases, J shed 0 bases, and the junction held 6 bases outside the gene matches. This CDR3 is built from 15 residues. CDR3 DNA: TGCAGCGTGGGTGGGACTAGCGGGCGCTCCTACGAGCAGTACTTC. It encodes CSVGGTSGRSYEQYF.

There are a few counts of this clone. V gene TRBV18 combines with J gene TRBJ1-3; tentative D call: TRBD1 (5 bases). This CDR3 is built from 14 residues. Trimming left V 3 bases short and J 8 bases short, with 14 bases between. Germline lookup yields CDR1 KGHSH and CDR2 LQKENI. This CDR3 reads CASSPVPGGDTIYF. CDR3 coding DNA: TGTGCCAGCTCACCGGTTCCCGGGGGAGACACCATATATTTT.

This clone was observed a single time. The CDR3, as DNA: TGTGCCAGCAGCCCCGCCGGAGGGGTCACCGGGGAGCTGTTTTTT. Protein: CASSPAGGVTGELFF. This chain links TRBV11-3 with TRBJ2-2, with D maybe TRBD2 (6 bases). CDR1 SGHNT and CDR2 YENEEA come from the germline V gene. This CDR3 comprises 15 residues. With 5 bases removed from V and 4 bases from J, the gap between germline ends came to 14 bases.

The rearrangement uses TRBV7-9 and TRBJ2-7, with TRBD1 matching over 8 bases. Germline-derived CDR1 and CDR2 are SEHNR and FQNEAQ (reference sequence). CDR3 length: 15 amino acids. V trimming: 2 bases; J trimming: 2 bases; junction bases outside the gene matches: 5. CDR3 sequence (DNA): TGTGCCAGCAGCTTACAAAGGACAGGGCCCTACGAGCAGTACTTC. This translates into CASSLQRTGPYEQYF. Full variable domain (rest looked up from reference TRBV7-9 and TRBJ2-7): DTGVSQNPRHKITKRGQNVTFRCDPISEHNRLYWYRQTLGQGPEFLTYFQNEAQLEKSRLLSDRFSAERPKGSFSTLEIQRTEQGDSAMYLCASSLQRTGPYEQYFGPGTRLTVT.

The chain employs TRBV12-3 or TRBV12-4 and TRBJ2-1, with D unclear. Trimming shortened V by 2 bases and J by 13 bases, and 9 bases separated the two germline ends. The CDR3 extends over 11 amino acids. CDR3 nucleotide sequence: TGTGCCAGCAGTTTAACCAGATTTCAGTTCTTC. Amino acid sequence: CASSLTRFQFF.

The V gene is TRBV7-2, the J gene TRBJ1-3; D is unresolved. V dropped 7 bases and J dropped 4 bases, with 20 bases sitting between them. The CDR3 consists of 16 residues. CDR1 and CDR2 (germline): SGHTA, FQGNSA. CDR3 amino acids: CASTTPSPTRGNTIYF. In DNA form, the CDR3 reads TGTGCCAGCACCACCCCTTCACCTACCCGGGGAAACACCATATATTTT.

V and J are TRBV10-1 and TRBJ2-2; weak D call: TRBD1 (5 bases). This CDR3 comprises 13 residues. Germline CDR1 and CDR2: WNHNN and SYGVQD (reference sequence). Trimming removed 8 bases at V and 4 bases at J, with 11 bases between. The CDR3 protein is CASAGTGTGELFF. The CDR3 coding sequence is TGCGCCAGCGCAGGAACAGGCACCGGGGAGCTGTTTTTT.

The gene calls are TRBV19 and TRBJ1-5, with 7 bases matching TRBD1. Germline V CDR1 and CDR2: LNHDA, SQIVND (reference sequence). This CDR3 spans 16 amino acids. J was trimmed by 7 bases and V by 5 bases; bases with no gene match: 14. CDR3 nucleotide sequence: TGTGCCAGTAGTTTCCCTCGACAGGGACTTCGCCAGCCCCAGCATTTT. Translated: CASSFPRQGLRQPQHF.

V usage is TRBV24-1 and J usage is TRBJ2-3; 10 nucleotides match TRBD1. Germline V lookup: CDR1 KGHDR, CDR2 SFDVKD. With 4 bases clipped from V and 6 bases from J, the junction kept 6 bases outside the gene matches. The CDR3 runs 15 residues. The DNA of the CDR3 is TGTGCCACCAGTGACCCGACAGGGGGCGCGGATACGCAGTATTTT. Translating it yields CATSDPTGGADTQYF.

The chain couples TRBV10-3 to TRBJ2-7, with 12 bases identical to TRBD1. Germline V gene sequence: CDR1 ENHRY, CDR2 SYGVKD. Unmatched junction bases numbered 15, after V lost 8 bases and J lost 4 bases. The CDR3 has 17 amino acids. Here the CDR3 reads CAIGGEFGTGGRYEQYF. In nucleotides, the CDR3 is TGTGCCATCGGAGGAGAATTCGGGACAGGGGGCAGGTACGAGCAGTACTTC.

The chain is built from TRBV2 and TRBJ2-7; 7 nucleotides line up with TRBD2. V shed 5 bases, J shed 1 base, and the junction held 17 bases outside the gene matches. The CDR3 has 18 amino acids. The germline gives CDR1 SNHLY, CDR2 FYNNEI. The CDR3 sequence is CASSLTSSGGGASYEQYF. The CDR3 DNA reads as TGTGCCAGCAGTCTGACGTCTAGCGGAGGAGGGGCATCCTACGAGCAGTACTTC.

The chain uses TRBV2 and TRBJ1-1, with D uncertain. The V gene's germline CDR1 is SNHLY and CDR2 FYNNEI. The V end lost 8 bases, the J end lost 9 bases, and 16 bases lay between the germline ends. The CDR3 contains 12 residues. The CDR3 nucleotides are TGTGCCAGCGCCCGGGAGGCCCTGAAAGCTTTCTTT. Protein sequence: CASAREALKAFF.

The CDR3: CASTPVLNTEAFF. The CDR3, as DNA: TGTGCCAGCACCCCGGTTTTGAACACTGAAGCTTTCTTT. The gene calls are TRBV6-5 and TRBJ1-1; no clear D. The CDR3 extends over 13 amino acids. Germline CDR1 reads MNHEY; CDR2 reads SVGAGI. V dropped 7 bases and J dropped 0 bases, with 9 bases sitting between them.

The rearrangement joins TRBV19 to TRBJ1-2; D unclear. Trimming left V 1 base short and J 4 bases short, with 13 bases between. The germline V gene encodes CDR1 LNHDA and CDR2 SQIVND (reference sequence). This CDR3 contains 15 residues. CDR3 coding DNA: TGTGCCAGTAGTATAGGAGCGGAGGATATCTATGGCTACACCTTC. Amino acids: CASSIGAEDIYGYTF.

The rearrangement uses TRBV28 and TRBJ1-6; 11 positions match TRBD1. Losses at the gene ends were 10 bases for V and 5 bases for J; bases not matched to a gene: 7. Per the germline V gene, CDR1 is MDHEN and CDR2 is SYDVKM. This CDR3 has 15 residues. CDR3 amino acids: CATRDRGFNNSPLHF. The CDR3 DNA sequence: TGTGCCACCCGGGACAGGGGGTTCAATAATTCACCCCTCCACTTT.

The chain carries TRBV2 and TRBJ2-2; D is unresolved. The length of the CDR3 is 14 residues. Between the trimmed V and J ends, which lost 4 bases and 0 bases, there was a span of 6 bases. In germline, CDR1 is SNHLY, CDR2 FYNNEI. CDR3 region: CASSVLTNTGELFF. CDR3 DNA: TGTGCCAGCAGTGTGCTAACGAACACCGGGGAGCTGTTTTTT.

This chain links TRBV10-3 with TRBJ2-7; the D is unclear. Trimming shortened V by 4 bases and J by 0 bases, and 10 bases separated the two germline ends. CDR1 is ENHRY, CDR2 SYGVKD, per germline. The CDR3 sequence is 14 residues long. In nucleotides, the CDR3 is TGTGCCATCAGTGGAGACACCTACTCCTACGAGCAGTACTTC. It encodes CAISGDTYSYEQYF.

This sequence joins TRBV11-2 and TRBJ2-5; 9 bases map to TRBD1. V lost 5 bases and J lost 7; bases outside the gene matches: 5. The CDR3 totals 13 residues. Germline V CDR1 and CDR2: SGHAT, FQNNGV. The CDR3 DNA follows: TGTGCCAGCAGCGCTAAGACAGGGGGGACCCAGTACTTC. It is translated as CASSAKTGGTQYF.

The rearrangement joins TRBV5-1 to TRBJ2-3; 7 bases map to TRBD1. Germline-derived CDR1 and CDR2 are SGHRS and YFSETQ. The CDR3 has 15 amino acids. The V segment lost 7 bases and the J segment 0 bases; nucleotides outside the gene matches: 8. CDR3 sequence (DNA): TGCGCCAGCTCCCCCCAGGGACAGAGCACAGATACGCAGTATTTT. This translates into CASSPQGQSTDTQYF.

The V call is TRBV6-5, the J call TRBJ2-1; D unresolved. Germline CDR1 is MNHEY and CDR2 is SVGAGI. V lost 1 base and J 10 bases, leaving 11 bases between the germline ends. CDR3 size: 13 residues. The CDR3 nucleotides read TGTGCCAGCAGTTACTTGAGAGGTCGGGAGCAGTTCTTC. Amino acid sequence: CASSYLRGREQFF.

This sequence joins TRBV19 and TRBJ1-2; D is possibly TRBD1 (6 bases). Germline lookup yields CDR1 LNHDA and CDR2 SQIVND (reference sequence). The CDR3 length is 13 residues. V shed 6 bases and J shed 3 bases, with 11 bases lying between them. CDR3 in amino acids: CASRTTGYYGYTF. CDR3 in DNA: TGTGCCAGTAGAACTACAGGGTACTATGGCTACACCTTC.

The chain links TRBV6-6 to TRBJ2-3; a weak D match, TRBD1 (6 bases). The CDR3 covers 14 residues. Trimming cost V 8 bases and J 0 bases, with 12 bases left between them. Germline CDR1 and CDR2: MNHNY and SVGAGI (reference sequence). The CDR3 nucleotides are TGTGCCAGCCGCTTTAGGGGGAGCACAGATACGCAGTATTTT. Amino acids: CASRFRGSTDTQYF.

V gene TRBV12-5 combines with J gene TRBJ2-2, with D unresolved. The V and J ends lost 0 bases and 7 bases respectively, with 3 bases between them. The CDR3 contains 12 residues. Germline-derived CDR1 and CDR2 are LGHNT and FRNRAP. The CDR3, as DNA: TGTGCTAGTGGTTTGGTCGTCGGGGAGCTGTTTTTT. Protein product: CASGLVVGELFF.

The rearrangement links TRBV15 to TRBJ2-7, with 8 bases lining up with TRBD2. The CDR3 totals 16 residues. CDR1 is LNHNV, CDR2 YYDKDF, per germline (reference sequence). The V and J ends lost 0 bases and 0 bases, in that order; junction bases with no gene match: 4. For the CDR3, the DNA is TGTGCCACCAGCAGAGACCCCGGGACTAGCTCCTACGAGCAGTACTTC. It translates to CATSRDPGTSSYEQYF.

A single count supports this clone. The CDR3 DNA sequence: TGTGCCAGCAGCTTCAGGGGGCAAGAGACCCAGTACTTC. It translates to CASSFRGQETQYF. This chain connects TRBV7-3 to TRBJ2-5; TRBD1 matches 7 bases. This CDR3 has 13 residues. Germline V gene lookup returns CDR1 SGHTA and CDR2 FQGTGA. V gave up 3 bases and J gave up 2 bases; unmatched junction bases: 0.

V and J are TRBV2 and TRBJ1-6; 9 bases fit TRBD1. Trimming took 7 bases from V and 6 from J; bases not matched to a gene: 4. The V gene's germline CDR1 is SNHLY and CDR2 FYNNEI. The CDR3 sequence is 14 residues long. In DNA form, the CDR3 reads TGTGCCAGCACCCGGGACAGGGTTAATTCACCCCTCCACTTT. Translated, it gives CASTRDRVNSPLHF. Drawing the rest from reference TRBV2 and TRBJ1-6, the complete variable domain is EPEVTQTPSHQVTQMGQEVILRCVPISNHLYFYWYRQILGQKVEFLVSFYNNEISEKSEIFDDQFSVERPDGSNFTLKIRSTKLEDSAMYFCASTRDRVNSPLHFGNGTRLTVT.